This T cell receptor beta chain was retrieved from a study of a mutant IDH1 vaccine in newly diagnosed glioma. CDR3 size: 14 residues. CDR1 and CDR2 (germline): SGHDN, FVKESK. Trimming at V came to 4 bases and at J to 8 bases, leaving 8 bases not matched to a gene. Time point specified: week 5, during vaccination. Each dose delivered 300 ug of mutant IDH1 20-mer peptide subcutaneously with imiquimod. The repertoire was sequenced with immunoSEQ multiplex PCR; TCRdb's copy has only in-frame clones and lacks some. The data hold 40,000 to 50,000 clones, with 70% to 90% observed a single time. With regard to this clone: Antigen unknown.

The source of this sequence is a man in his forties with glioma. Sequenced material: PBMCs, taken from a glioma patient whose treatment included an IDH1 peptide vaccine. This rearrangement joins TRBV14 to TRBJ1-2; 9 bases agree with TRBD1. This CDR3 reads CASSPGQGLWGYTF. The CDR3 DNA reads TGTGCCAGCAGCCCGGGACAGGGTCTTTGGGGCTACACCTTC.